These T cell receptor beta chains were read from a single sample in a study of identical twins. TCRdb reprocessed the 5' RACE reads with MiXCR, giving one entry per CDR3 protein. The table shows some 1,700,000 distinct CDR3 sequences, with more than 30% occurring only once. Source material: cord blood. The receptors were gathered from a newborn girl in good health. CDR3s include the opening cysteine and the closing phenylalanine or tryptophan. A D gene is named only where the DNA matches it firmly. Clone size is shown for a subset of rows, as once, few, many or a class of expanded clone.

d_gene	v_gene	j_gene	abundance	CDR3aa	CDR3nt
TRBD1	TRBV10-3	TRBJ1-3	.	CAISPQGAGNTIYF	TGTGCCATCAGTCCACAGGGGGCTGGAAACACCATATATTTT
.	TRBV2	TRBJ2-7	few	CASSGLANPSYEQYF	TGTGCCAGCAGTGGTCTAGCGAACCCCTCCTACGAGCAGTACTTC
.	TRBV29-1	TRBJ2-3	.	CSVPSHLDTQYF	TGCAGCGTACCCAGCCACCTAGATACGCAGTATTTT
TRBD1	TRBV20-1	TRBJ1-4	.	CSARESGQGWDEKLFF	TGCAGTGCTAGAGAAAGCGGACAGGGTTGGGATGAAAAACTGTTTTTT
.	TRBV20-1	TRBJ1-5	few	CSALGQRLFYSGNQPQHF	TGCAGTGCTCTGGGACAAAGGCTATTTTATAGCGGCAATCAGCCCCAGCATTTT
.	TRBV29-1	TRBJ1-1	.	CSVGEGSEAFF	TGCAGCGTTGGGGAGGGCTCTGAAGCTTTCTTT
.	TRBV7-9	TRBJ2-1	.	CASSLEAVQFF	TGTGCCAGCAGCTTAGAGGCGGTGCAGTTCTTC
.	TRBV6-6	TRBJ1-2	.	CASSNRQDYGYTF	TGTGCCAGCAGTAACCGACAGGACTATGGCTACACCTTC
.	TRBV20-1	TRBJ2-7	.	CSARDPQGAYEQYF	TGCAGTGCTAGAGATCCTCAAGGGGCCTACGAGCAGTACTTC
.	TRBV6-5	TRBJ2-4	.	CASSYSSRRGLKNIQYF	TGTGCCAGCAGTTACTCGAGCCGGAGAGGGCTCAAAAACATTCAGTACTTC
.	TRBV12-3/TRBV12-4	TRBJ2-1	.	CANSATGFNEQFF	TGTGCCAACAGTGCAACAGGGTTCAATGAGCAGTTCTTC
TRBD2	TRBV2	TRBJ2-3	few	CASRPGLAGVDTDTQYF	TGTGCCAGCAGGCCGGGACTAGCGGGAGTGGACACAGATACGCAGTATTTT
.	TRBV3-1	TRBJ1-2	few	CASSQGPDSLGYTF	TGTGCCAGCAGCCAAGGCCCGGACAGCCTGGGCTACACCTTC
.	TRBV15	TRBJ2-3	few	CATSSEEGTQYF	TGTGCCACCAGCTCCGAGGAGGGTACGCAGTATTTT
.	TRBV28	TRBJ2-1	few	CASSLGAYRDYEQFF	TGTGCCAGCAGTTTAGGTGCTTACAGGGACTATGAGCAGTTCTTC
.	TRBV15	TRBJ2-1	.	CATSSPHGSSYNEQFF	TGTGCCACCAGCAGTCCGCATGGAAGCTCCTACAATGAGCAGTTCTTC
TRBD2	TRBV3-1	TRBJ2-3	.	CASSQDLGAGGTDTQYF	TGTGCCAGCAGCCAAGATCTTGGGGCGGGAGGCACAGATACGCAGTATTTT
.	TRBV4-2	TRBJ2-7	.	CASSQVQEGSYEQYF	TGTGCCAGCAGCCAAGTACAGGAAGGGTCCTACGAGCAGTACTTC
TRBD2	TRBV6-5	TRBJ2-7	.	CASTDSGKGYEQYF	TGTGCCAGCACTGATAGCGGGAAAGGCTACGAGCAGTACTTC
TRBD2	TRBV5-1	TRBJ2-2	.	CASSVPGLGNTGELFF	TGCGCCAGCAGCGTCCCGGGACTAGGGAACACCGGGGAGCTGTTTTTT
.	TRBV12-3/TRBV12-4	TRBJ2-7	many	CASSLRPTYEQYF	TGTGCCAGCAGTTTAAGGCCGACCTACGAGCAGTACTTC
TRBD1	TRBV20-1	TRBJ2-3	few	CSAQRQGSLTDTQYF	TGCAGTGCCCAGAGACAGGGGAGTTTGACAGATACGCAGTATTTT
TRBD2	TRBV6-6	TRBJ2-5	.	CASSYSSGVYNEQYF	TGTGCCAGCAGTTACTCTAGCGGGGTATACAATGAGCAGTACTTC
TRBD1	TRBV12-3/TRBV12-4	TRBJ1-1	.	CASSLAPTGRTEAFF	TGTGCCAGCAGTTTAGCACCGACAGGGAGAACTGAAGCTTTCTTT
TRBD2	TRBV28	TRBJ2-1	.	CASRNGGRNEQFF	TGTGCCAGCAGAAATGGCGGGAGGAATGAGCAGTTCTTC
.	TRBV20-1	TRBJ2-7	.	CSARVHGNPYEQYF	TGCAGTGCTAGAGTCCACGGGAACCCCTACGAGCAGTACTTC
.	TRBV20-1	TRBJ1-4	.	CSARTPEKLFF	TGCAGTGCTAGGACTCCTGAAAAACTGTTTTTT
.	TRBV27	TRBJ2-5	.	CASSPKWAGEETQYF	TGTGCCAGCAGTCCGAAATGGGCCGGAGAAGAGACCCAGTACTTC
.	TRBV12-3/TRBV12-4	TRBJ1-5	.	CASSFRAVLRGGNQPQHF	TGTGCCAGCAGTTTTAGGGCCGTCTTAAGGGGTGGCAATCAGCCCCAGCATTTT
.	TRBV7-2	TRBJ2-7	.	CASSPIEVYEQYF	TGTGCCAGCAGCCCTATTGAAGTATACGAGCAGTACTTC
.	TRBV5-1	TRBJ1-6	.	CASGLGSLNSPLHF	TGCGCCAGCGGCTTGGGCTCTCTGAATTCACCCCTCCACTTT
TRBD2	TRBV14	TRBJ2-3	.	CASSQGTSTHTDTQYF	TGTGCCAGCAGCCAAGGGACTAGCACCCACACGGATACGCAGTATTTT
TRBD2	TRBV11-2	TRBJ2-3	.	CASSLSTLAGGRTDTQYF	TGTGCCAGCAGCTTAAGCACCTTAGCGGGAGGCCGCACAGATACGCAGTATTTT
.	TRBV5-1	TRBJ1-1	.	CASSLVGGLSEAFF	TGCGCCAGCAGCTTGGTTGGGGGCTTATCTGAAGCTTTCTTT
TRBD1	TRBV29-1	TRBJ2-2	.	CSVGTGWSHGGELFF	TGCAGCGTCGGGACAGGGTGGTCGCATGGAGGGGAGCTGTTTTTT
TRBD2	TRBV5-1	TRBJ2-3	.	CASMAGLAGADTQYF	TGCGCCAGCATGGCCGGACTAGCCGGGGCGGATACGCAGTATTTT
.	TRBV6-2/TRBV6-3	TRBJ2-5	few	CASSYSGGGQETQYF	TGTGCCAGCAGTTACTCTGGCGGGGGCCAGGAGACCCAGTACTTC
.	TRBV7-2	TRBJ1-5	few	CASSLLGESNQPQHF	TGTGCCAGCAGCTTATTAGGAGAGAGCAATCAGCCCCAGCATTTT
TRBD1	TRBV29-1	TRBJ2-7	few	CSGGQAYEQYF	TGCAGCGGAGGACAGGCCTACGAGCAGTACTTC
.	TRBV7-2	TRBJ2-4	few	CASSLTSKNIQYF	TGTGCCAGCAGCTTAACGTCCAAAAACATTCAGTACTTC
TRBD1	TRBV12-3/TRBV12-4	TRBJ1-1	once	CASSPGTEITEAFF	TGTGCCAGCAGTCCCGGGACAGAGATCACTGAAGCTTTCTTT
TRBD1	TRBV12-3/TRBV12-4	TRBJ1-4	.	CASSLTGGWEKLFF	TGTGCCAGCAGTTTAACAGGGGGTTGGGAAAAACTGTTTTTT
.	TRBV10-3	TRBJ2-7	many	CAISDPDRAYEQYF	TGTGCCATCAGTGACCCCGACAGAGCCTACGAGCAGTACTTC
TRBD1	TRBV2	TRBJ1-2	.	CASSVEDRGPYGYTF	TGTGCCAGCAGTGTTGAGGACAGGGGGCCCTATGGCTACACCTTC
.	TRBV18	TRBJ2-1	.	CASSPRPNYNEQFF	TGTGCCAGCTCACCAAGGCCGAACTACAATGAGCAGTTCTTC
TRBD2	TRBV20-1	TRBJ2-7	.	CSATLGGARYEQYF	TGCAGTGCTACCCTCGGGGGGGCGCGATACGAGCAGTACTTC
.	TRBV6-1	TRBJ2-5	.	CASTPSPSHNEQYF	TGTGCCAGCACCCCTAGCCCATCGCACAATGAGCAGTACTTC
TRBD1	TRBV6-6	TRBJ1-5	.	CASSYPHRGSNQPQHF	TGTGCCAGCAGTTACCCTCACAGGGGAAGCAATCAGCCCCAGCATTTT
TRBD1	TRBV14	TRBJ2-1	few	CASSQDMDRRLGEQFF	TGTGCCAGCAGCCAAGATATGGACAGGCGGTTGGGTGAGCAGTTCTTC
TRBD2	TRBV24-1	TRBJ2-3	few	CATSDTATSGRGNTQYF	TGTGCCACCAGTGATACCGCGACTAGCGGGAGAGGAAATACGCAGTATTTT
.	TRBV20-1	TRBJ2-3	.	CSARRGLIITDTQYF	TGCAGTGCACGGAGGGGACTCATCATCACAGATACGCAGTATTTT
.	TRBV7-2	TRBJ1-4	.	CASSLPGANEKLFF	TGTGCCAGCAGCTTACCAGGAGCGAATGAAAAACTGTTTTTT
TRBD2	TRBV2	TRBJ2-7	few	CASRRLAGSSYEQYF	TGTGCCAGCAGGCGACTAGCGGGATCCTCCTACGAGCAGTACTTC
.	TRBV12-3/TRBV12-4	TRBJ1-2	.	CASSLGHYTF	TGTGCCAGCAGTTTGGGACACTACACCTTC
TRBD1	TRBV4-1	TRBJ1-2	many	CASSQDPGGINGYTF	TGCGCCAGCAGCCAAGATCCAGGGGGCATTAATGGCTACACCTTC